The rows below give T cell receptor beta chains drawn from one sample of a study of T cell responses to AZD1222 COVID-19 vaccine. This table comes from immunoSEQ multiplex PCR, and its TCRdb copy is limited to in-frame clones, with some not included. The profile shows more than 80,000 clones, less than 95% of them singletons. The sample was peripheral blood, taken 28 days after the second AZD1222 dose. Receptor source: an adult who received the AZD1222 COVID-19 vaccine. Both conserved end residues are part of each CDR3. The order of the fields is D gene, J gene, CDR3 length, V gene, clone size, CDR3 DNA, CDR3 protein. A D gene is named only where the DNA matches it firmly. The size of a clone is reported for some rows only, either as once, few or many, or as a class for expanded clones.

NA	TRBJ1-1	16	TRBV4-1	NA	TGCGCCAGCAGTTACGAGATGGGGGCGCTGTGGACTGAAGCTTTCTTT	CASSYEMGALWTEAFF
NA	TRBJ2-7	14	TRBV6-1	NA	TGTGCCAGCAGTGAATTTGGCAACTCCTACGAGCAGTACTTC	CASSEFGNSYEQYF
TRBD1	TRBJ1-6	17	TRBV5-6	NA	TGTGCCAGCAGCCACATCGACAGGGTCTCCTATAATTCACCCCTCCACTTT	CASSHIDRVSYNSPLHF
TRBD2	TRBJ2-3	15	TRBV3-1/TRBV3-2	NA	TGTGCCAGCATTCCGAGGACTAGTAGAACAGATACGCAGTATTTT	CASIPRTSRTDTQYF
NA	TRBJ2-1	15	TRBV4-3	NA	TGCGCCAGCAGCCCGAGCCTAAGCTCCTACAATGAGCAGTTCTTC	CASSPSLSSYNEQFF
NA	TRBJ2-3	16	TRBV3-1/TRBV3-2	NA	TGTGCCAGCAGCCCCAGGTGGGCCCTGGGCACAGATACGCAGTATTTT	CASSPRWALGTDTQYF
NA	TRBJ2-1	15	TRBV3-1/TRBV3-2	NA	TGTGCCAGCAGCCAAGGGATGAACAGGGAGGATGAGCAGTTCTTC	CASSQGMNREDEQFF
NA	TRBJ2-3	15	TRBV18	NA	TGTGCCAGCTCAACCGGACAGTTATCCACAGATACGCAGTATTTT	CASSTGQLSTDTQYF
NA	TRBJ2-4	14	TRBV27	NA	TGTGCCAGCAGTCTGGGGGGCTGGCGGGGGATTCAGTACTTC	CASSLGGWRGIQYF
NA	TRBJ2-7	15	TRBV27	NA	TGTGCCAGCAGTTTTATTTTCAGGGGCCCGTACGAGCAGTACTTC	CASSFIFRGPYEQYF
NA	TRBJ1-2	16	TRBV7-2	NA	TGTGCCAGCAGCGCCCAACTACAGGGAGCTAACTATGGCTACACCTTC	CASSAQLQGANYGYTF
NA	TRBJ1-1	13	TRBV12-3/TRBV12-4	many	TGTGCCAGCATTCTCCCTGGAGGCACTGAAGCTTTCTTT	CASILPGGTEAFF
NA	TRBJ2-3	14	TRBV7-2	once	TGTGCCAGCAGCTACCGACAGGCAGAAGATACGCAGTATTTT	CASSYRQAEDTQYF
NA	TRBJ1-2	14	TRBV27	NA	TGTGCCAGCAGTTTTTCGGCAGGAACAAATGGCTACACCTTC	CASSFSAGTNGYTF
NA	TRBJ2-7	15	TRBV6-5	NA	TGTGCCAGCAGTTACTCGAATCAGGGGAGCTACGAGCAGTACTTC	CASSYSNQGSYEQYF
NA	TRBJ1-4	14	TRBV5-1	few	TGCGCCAGCAGCAACCGGGACGTTGATGAAAAACTGTTTTTT	CASSNRDVDEKLFF
NA	TRBJ1-4	13	TRBV6-6	NA	TGTGCCAGCAGCGAACTTAGAGTCGAGAAACTGTTTTTT	CASSELRVEKLFF
TRBD1	TRBJ1-1	16	TRBV3-1/TRBV3-2	NA	TGTGCCAGCAGCCAAGCGGGATCCAGGACAGGTAGGGGAGCTTTCTTT	CASSQAGSRTGRGAFF
NA	TRBJ2-7	12	TRBV7-8	NA	TGTGCCAGCAGCCCCTCTTACTACGAGCAGTACTTC	CASSPSYYEQYF
TRBD2	TRBJ2-3	17	TRBV9	NA	TGTGCCAGCAGCGTAGAAAGGACTAGCGGGGGGGCAGATACGCAGTATTTT	CASSVERTSGGADTQYF
TRBD2	TRBJ2-7	16	TRBV4-1	NA	TGCGCCAGCAGCCAAGATTGGGCGGGGGGGCCTTACGAGCAGTACTTC	CASSQDWAGGPYEQYF
NA	TRBJ1-1	14	TRBV3-1/TRBV3-2	NA	TGTGCCAGCAGCCTACAATGGGGGAATACTGAAGCTTTCTTT	CASSLQWGNTEAFF
TRBD2	TRBJ2-2	15	TRBV5-1	NA	TGCGCCAGCAGCCCCGGCGGGGGGGCAGTCGGGGAGCTGTTTTTT	CASSPGGGAVGELFF
NA	TRBJ2-3	16	TRBV5-1	NA	TGCGCCAGCAGCTTGGGGAACTGGGGTACCACAGATACGCAGTATTTT	CASSLGNWGTTDTQYF
NA	TRBJ2-3	16	TRBV4-2	NA	TGTGCCAGCAGCCAAGATCTGGGGGCCGGCACAGATACGCAGTATTTT	CASSQDLGAGTDTQYF
NA	TRBJ2-5	14	TRBV29-1	NA	TGCAGCGTGGGTGGTTATATTAGCCAAGAGACCCAGTACTTC	CSVGGYISQETQYF
TRBD2	TRBJ2-1	13	TRBV19	NA	TGTGCCAGTAGTATAGATGGTAAACTAGCGGTATTCTTC	CASSIDGKLAVFF
NA	TRBJ1-4	16	TRBV21-1	NA	TGTGCCAGCAGCAAAGCGCTAACGCGATGGTGCGAAAAACTGTTTTTT	CASSKALTRWCEKLFF